The 21 T cell receptor beta chains below were found in one sample sequenced in a study of Ad26.COV2.S vaccination and SARS-CoV-2 variants. This table comes from immunoSEQ multiplex PCR, and its TCRdb copy is limited to in-frame clones, with some not included. The sample records roughly 700,000 clones, roughly 90% being singletons. Treatment in this sample: about 20 received Ad26.COV2.S at low or high dose, single or two shots; roughly five received placebo; per-sample allocation not given. Material that was analyzed had been drawn on day 63 after the first vaccine or placebo injection. Sequences were derived from peripheral blood, sampled in a trial of Ad26.COV2.S vaccine versus placebo. These TCRs come from a person aged 18-65 years who received the Ad26.COV2.S COVID-19 vaccine or a placebo.

V gene TRBV9 combines with J gene TRBJ2-5, with D possibly being TRBD2 (6 bases). The CDR3 contains 14 residues. V was trimmed by 1 base and J by 0 bases, leaving 7 bases between them. The germline V gene encodes CDR1 SGDLS and CDR2 YYNGEE. The CDR3, as DNA: TGTGCCAGCAGCGTAATAGCGGACCAAGAGACCCAGTACTTC. This translates into CASSVIADQETQYF. The whole variable domain, filled in from reference TRBV9 and TRBJ2-5, reads DSGVTQTPKHLITATGQRVTLRCSPRSGDLSVYWYQQSLDQGLQFLIQYYNGEERAKGNILERFSAQQFPDLHSELNLSSLELGDSALYFCASSVIADQETQYFGPGTRLLVL.

The gene calls are TRBV18 and TRBJ2-2, with 9 bases that match TRBD1. The CDR3 has 15 residues. V shed 9 bases and J 4 bases; nucleotides not matched to a gene: 9. Germline CDR1 reads KGHSH; CDR2 reads LQKENI. The CDR3 DNA follows: TGTGCCAGTTCGGGGGACAGGGTCGTCACCGGGGAGCTGTTTTTT. Protein product: CASSGDRVVTGELFF.

The chain employs TRBV5-1 and TRBJ1-5; D not resolved. This CDR3 region has 13 residues. Trimming removed 0 bases at V and 6 bases at J, with 7 bases between. Germline V gives CDR1 SGHRS, CDR2 YFSETQ. Written as DNA, the CDR3 is TGCGCCAGCAGCTTGGGATCAGGTCAGCCCCAGCATTTT. Amino acid sequence: CASSLGSGQPQHF.

The rearrangement uses TRBV5-6 and TRBJ1-1, with 7 positions matching TRBD1. The CDR3 is 12 amino acids. V lost 1 base and J lost 9; bases outside the gene matches: 3. CDR1 and CDR2 (germline): SGHDT, YYEEEE. This chain's CDR3 is CASSLPQGKAFF. CDR3 nucleotides: TGTGCCAGCAGCTTGCCACAGGGGAAAGCTTTCTTT.

The chain is built from TRBV4-1 and TRBJ1-2; tentative D call: TRBD1 (5 bases). Germline CDR1 MGHRA, CDR2 YSYEKL. The CDR3 is 18 residues long. V lost 1 base to trimming and J lost 0 bases, with 18 bases between them. CDR3 amino acids: CASSQVQSPGIANYGYTF. CDR3 DNA: TGCGCCAGCAGCCAAGTTCAGTCCCCAGGGATAGCTAACTATGGCTACACCTTC.

As to this clone: Other nucleotide sequences in the sample specify the same CDR3. The rearrangement links TRBV12-3 or TRBV12-4 to TRBJ1-5, with D possibly TRBD1 on 6 matching bases. Trimming shortened V by 5 bases and J by 4 bases, and 9 bases separated the two germline ends. This CDR3 has 13 amino acids. CDR3 nucleotide sequence: TGTGCCAGCAGTCTGCAGGGGAATCAGCCCCAGCATTTT. Translation: CASSLQGNQPQHF.

This clone was found a few times. Other nucleotide sequences in the sample specify the same CDR3. The V call is TRBV18, the J call TRBJ2-7; 8 positions match TRBD1. The CDR3 is 16 amino acids. V lost 0 bases and J lost 0; bases outside the gene matches: 4. CDR1 is KGHSH and CDR2 is LQKENI in the germline V gene. The CDR3 loop is CASSPPGQGSSYEQYF. Written as DNA, the CDR3 is TGTGCCAGCTCACCACCCGGACAGGGAAGCTCCTACGAGCAGTACTTC.

V usage is TRBV6-5 and J usage is TRBJ2-3, with 8 bases matching TRBD2. Unmatched junction bases numbered 8, after V lost 6 bases and J lost 6 bases. This CDR3 contains 14 residues. Germline V gene lookup returns CDR1 MNHEY and CDR2 SVGAGI. The CDR3 loop is CASRLAGPRDTQYF. CDR3 nucleotide sequence: TGTGCCAGCAGGTTAGCGGGGCCTCGGGATACGCAGTATTTT.

The chain recombines TRBV19 with TRBJ1-3; D is unclear. Germline CDR1 LNHDA, CDR2 SQIVND (reference sequence). CDR3 size: 15 residues. Between the trimmed V and J ends, which lost 7 bases and 0 bases, there was a span of 13 bases. CDR3 region: CASKEPQSSGNTIYF. As DNA, the CDR3 is TGTGCCAGTAAAGAACCGCAAAGCTCTGGAAACACCATATATTTT. The whole variable domain, remainder taken from reference TRBV19 and TRBJ1-3, is DGGITQSPKYLFRKEGQNVTLSCEQNLNHDAMYWYRQDPGQGLRLIYYSQIVNDFQKGDIAEGYSVSREKKESFPLTVTSAQKNPTAFYLCASKEPQSSGNTIYFGEGSWLTVV.

The rearrangement links TRBV18 to TRBJ2-3; D is possibly TRBD2 (6 bases). This CDR3 has 12 residues. Germline V gene lookup returns CDR1 KGHSH and CDR2 LQKENI. Trimming took 7 bases from V and 4 from J, leaving 9 bases between them. The DNA for the CDR3 is TGTGCCAGCTTGGGGGGAGCAGATACGCAGTATTTT. It specifies CASLGGADTQYF.

The rearrangement uses TRBV19 and TRBJ2-3; D unresolved. Trimming stripped 10 bases from V and 1 base from J, with 3 bases between. Germline V gene sequence: CDR1 LNHDA, CDR2 SQIVND (reference sequence). The CDR3 contains 10 residues. Here the CDR3 reads CAIGTDTQYF. The CDR3 region has the DNA TGTGCCATTGGCACAGATACGCAGTATTTT.

This rearrangement joins TRBV6-5 to TRBJ2-3, with D tentatively TRBD1 (5 bases). Per the germline V gene, CDR1 is MNHEY and CDR2 is SVGAGI. Trimming shortened V by 0 bases and J by 6 bases, and 10 bases separated the two germline ends. The CDR3 contains 14 residues. CDR3 nucleotides: TGTGCCAGCAGTTACTCGAAGGGGTGGGATACGCAGTATTTT. It codes for CASSYSKGWDTQYF.

The rearrangement links TRBV10-3 to TRBJ2-7; D not certain. The CDR3 length is 13 residues. The V gene lost 3 bases and the J gene lost 4 bases, with 10 bases spanning the gap. Germline V lookup: CDR1 ENHRY, CDR2 SYGVKD. CDR3 DNA: TGTGCCATCAGTGATGGGTTTTTATACGAGCAGTACTTC. Translating gives CAISDGFLYEQYF.

The chain has TRBV29-1 and TRBJ2-7; D call uncertain. V lost 6 bases and J 2 bases, leaving 11 bases between the germline ends. Germline CDR1 and CDR2: SQVTM and ANQGSEA. CDR3 length: 12 residues. The CDR3 DNA reads as TGCAGCGTCGCCGGTGCCACCTACGAGCAGTACTTC. Its protein product is CSVAGATYEQYF.

The gene calls are TRBV14 and TRBJ2-5; 10 nucleotides agree with TRBD2. The length of the CDR3 is 16 residues. The germline V gene has CDR1 SGHDN and CDR2 FVKESK. V lost 0 bases to trimming and J lost 4 bases; unmatched junction nucleotides: 5. The CDR3 bases are TGTGCCAGCAGCCAAGATTTGAGCGGGGGGGCAGAGACCCAGTACTTC. Protein sequence: CASSQDLSGGAETQYF.

Written as DNA, the CDR3 is TGTGCCAGCAGCCACTTTATCGCAGATACGCAGTATTTT. Translating gives CASSHFIADTQYF. V is TRBV7-9 and J is TRBJ2-3; no definite D call. V was clipped by 5 bases and J by 4 bases, with 10 bases between them. The CDR3 has 13 residues. Germline V gene sequence: CDR1 SEHNR, CDR2 FQNEAQ (reference sequence). Filled out from reference TRBV7-9 and TRBJ2-3, the complete variable domain reads DTGVSQNPRHKITKRGQNVTFRCDPISEHNRLYWYRQTLGQGPEFLTYFQNEAQLEKSRLLSDRFSAERPKGSFSTLEIQRTEQGDSAMYLCASSHFIADTQYFGPGTRLTVL.

The rearrangement links TRBV5-5 to TRBJ2-2, with D possibly TRBD1 on 5 matching bases. The CDR3 extends over 14 amino acids. Trimming shortened V by 2 bases and J by 6 bases, and 11 bases separated the two germline ends. Germline CDR1 is SGHKS and CDR2 is YYEKEE (reference sequence). The DNA of the CDR3 is TGTGCCAGCAGCTTCGGACATTTACCCGGGGAGCTGTTTTTT. It codes for CASSFGHLPGELFF.

The rearrangement links TRBV6-5 to TRBJ1-5; D may be TRBD1 (6 bases). The CDR3 runs 13 residues. The germline CDR1 and CDR2 sequences are MNHEY and SVGAGI. The V and J ends lost 5 bases and 6 bases respectively, with 11 bases between them. The CDR3 sequence: CASSTGFGQPQHF. In nucleotides, the CDR3 is TGTGCCAGCAGTACAGGGTTTGGTCAGCCCCAGCATTTT.

This chain links TRBV2 with TRBJ2-2, with 9 positions matching TRBD2. Germline trimming cut 6 bases from V and 3 bases from J; bases unmatched to any gene: 8. Looked up from germline, CDR1 is SNHLY and CDR2 is FYNNEI. The CDR3 is 16 amino acids. The CDR3 DNA sequence: TGTGCCAGCAGCACTGATGCGGGAGGGGACACCGGGGAGCTGTTTTTT. It codes for CASSTDAGGDTGELFF. Based on the CDR3 plus reference TRBV2 and TRBJ2-2, the full variable domain is EPEVTQTPSHQVTQMGQEVILRCVPISNHLYFYWYRQILGQKVEFLVSFYNNEISEKSEIFDDQFSVERPDGSNFTLKIRSTKLEDSAMYFCASSTDAGGDTGELFFGEGSRLTVL.

The chain couples TRBV7-2 to TRBJ2-2; D unclear. In germline, CDR1 is SGHTA, CDR2 FQGNSA. The CDR3 runs 19 residues. V lost 7 bases, J lost 1 base, and 25 bases lay in between. CDR3 in DNA: TGTGCCAGCACCCCTCCTAGGGTGTACCCGACGAAGAACACCGGGGAGCTGTTTTTT. Translated, it gives CASTPPRVYPTKNTGELFF. Full variable domain (outside the CDR3, taken from reference TRBV7-2 and TRBJ2-2): GAGVSQSPSNKVTEKGKDVELRCDPISGHTALYWYRQSLGQGLEFLIYFQGNSAPDKSGLPSDRFSAERTGGSVSTLTIQRTQQEDSAVYLCASTPPRVYPTKNTGELFFGEGSRLTVL.

The V and J genes are TRBV27 and TRBJ2-3; possible D gene TRBD2, 6 bases. CDR3 length: 15 residues. The V end was cut by 2 bases, the J end by 2 bases, with 11 bases between. The germline V gene encodes CDR1 MNHEY and CDR2 SMNVEV (reference sequence). The DNA of the CDR3 is TGTGCCAGCAGTTTAGAGCTAGCGCTCACAGATACGCAGTATTTT. Encoded protein: CASSLELALTDTQYF.